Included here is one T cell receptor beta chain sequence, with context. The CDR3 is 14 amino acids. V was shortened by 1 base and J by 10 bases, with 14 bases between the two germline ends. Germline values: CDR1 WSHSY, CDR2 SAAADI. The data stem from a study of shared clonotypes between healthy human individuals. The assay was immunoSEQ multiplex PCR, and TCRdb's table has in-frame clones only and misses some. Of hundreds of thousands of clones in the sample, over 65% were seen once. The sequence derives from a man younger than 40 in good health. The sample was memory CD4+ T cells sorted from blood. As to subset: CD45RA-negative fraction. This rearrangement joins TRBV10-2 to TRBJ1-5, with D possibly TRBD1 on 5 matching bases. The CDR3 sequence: CASSEWGREVPQHF. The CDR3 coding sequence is TGCGCCAGCAGTGAGTGGGGCAGGGAGGTACCCCAGCATTTT.